Reported below is one T cell receptor (beta chain). This CDR3 region has 13 residues. Trimming shortened V by 6 bases and J by 2 bases, and 8 bases separated the two germline ends. Authors' methods: By means of reference gene primer amplification, nucleated cell counts were estimated. Some clones are missing from TCRdb's copy, which holds only in-frame ones; the method was immunoSEQ multiplex PCR. That table gives V, J and clone size, and the DNA gave D and trimming. The table has about 210,000 clones, 75% to 90% seen once; the top ten hold about 5%. The sample comes from a study of blood T cell repertoires in COVID-19. On the study more broadly: The origin of the acute and convalescent COVID-19 samples was the United States, Italy and Spain. PBMCs, B-cell-depleted T cells, or T cells provided the cDNA or gDNA that made up the material.

The chain links TRBV12-3 or TRBV12-4 to TRBJ1-5; tentative D call: TRBD1 (6 bases). Sequencing was carried out using peripheral blood. This receptor was obtained from a woman aged 40 to 50 with acute or convalescent COVID-19. The CDR3 spells CASRPGGNQPQHF. Here the CDR3 DNA reads TGTGCCAGCAGGCCAGGGGGCAATCAGCCCCAGCATTTT.